This TCR beta chain was recorded in a study of cytomegalovirus exposure and HLA in healthy donors. The CDR3 is 13 amino acids. CDR1 is SGHAT and CDR2 is FQNNGV in the germline V gene. V was shortened by 6 bases and J by 5 bases, with 13 bases between the two germline ends. Clones were sequenced by immunoSEQ multiplex PCR, and TCRdb holds only the in-frame ones, with some missing. Of 65,000 or so clones listed, around 96% were seen once; the top ten hold around 4.5%. The sequence came from a man aged 18 to 35 in good health and CMV-seropositive. The sequenced sample consisted of PBMCs. The chain uses TRBV11-2 and TRBJ1-2; D uncertain. The CDR3 sequence: CASRPIGRYGYTF. CDR3 coding DNA: TGTGCCAGCAGGCCGATAGGGAGGTATGGCTACACCTTC.